The rows below give T cell receptor beta chains drawn from one sample of a study of cytomegalovirus exposure and HLA in healthy donors. Produced via immunoSEQ multiplex PCR; TCRdb's table is partial and in-frame only. The sample holds about 72,000 clones, 80% to 90% seen once. Sequenced: PBMCs. The receptors stem from a human donor in good health. CDR3s include the opening cysteine and the closing phenylalanine or tryptophan. D genes are given only for firm matches. Clone size is shown for a subset of rows, as once, few, many or a class of expanded clone.

>TRBV10-3|NA|TRBD1|TRBJ1-2
CAISETRDRGNGYTF
TGTGCCATCAGTGAAACGCGGGACAGGGGGAATGGCTACACCTTC
>TRBV30|NA|TRBD2|TRBJ2-4
CAWSYEERGGMGAKNIQYF
TGTGCCTGGAGTTACGAGGAGCGGGGGGGCATGGGGGCCAAAAACATTCAGTACTTC
>TRBV4-3|NA|NA|TRBJ1-2
CASSQDSRTVNYGYTF
TGCGCCAGCAGCCAAGACTCCCGGACAGTTAACTATGGCTACACCTTC
>TRBV2|NA|NA|TRBJ2-5
CASSAKQETQYF
TGTGCCAGCAGCGCGAAACAAGAGACCCAGTACTTC
>TRBV18|NA|NA|TRBJ1-4
CASSPLGPNEKLFF
TGTGCCAGCTCCCCTCTTGGCCCTAATGAAAAACTGTTTTTT
>TRBV11-2|NA|TRBD2|TRBJ2-1
CASSFRGGEDNEQFF
TGTGCCAGCAGCTTTCGGGGGGGCGAGGACAATGAGCAGTTCTTC
>TRBV4-3|NA|TRBD1|TRBJ2-6
CASSQAGQGPGANVLTF
TGCGCCAGCAGCCAAGCAGGACAGGGACCTGGGGCCAACGTCCTGACTTTC
>TRBV25-1|NA|NA|TRBJ2-3
CASSEQRALTDTQYF
TGTGCCAGCAGTGAACAGCGGGCACTCACAGATACGCAGTATTTT
>TRBV27|NA|NA|TRBJ2-7
CASSLETGLGSSYEQYF
TGTGCCAGCAGTCTTGAAACAGGGTTGGGAAGCTCCTACGAGCAGTACTTC
>TRBV29-1|once|TRBD1|TRBJ2-7
CSVFRTGLHEQYF
TGCAGCGTTTTTCGGACAGGGCTCCACGAGCAGTACTTC
>TRBV30|NA|TRBD1|TRBJ1-4
CAWRATGEKLFF
TGTGCCTGGAGGGCGACAGGGGAAAAACTGTTTTTT
>TRBV7-6|NA|NA|TRBJ2-1
CASSIHALGDNEQFF
TGTGCCAGCAGCATACATGCTCTAGGGGACAATGAGCAGTTCTTC
>TRBV27|NA|NA|TRBJ2-7
CATRRAGEQYF
TGTGCCACCCGCAGGGCTGGTGAGCAGTACTTC
>TRBV7-3|NA|NA|TRBJ1-1
CASRGQGKEREAFF
TGTGCCAGCAGAGGTCAGGGTAAGGAGAGGGAAGCTTTCTTT
>TRBV11-2|few|TRBD1|TRBJ1-6
CASSLFGTGSSPLHF
TGTGCCAGCAGCTTATTCGGGACAGGGTCTTCACCCCTCCACTTT
>TRBV7-3|NA|TRBD2|TRBJ2-3
CASSSTSGVSTDTQYF
TGTGCCAGCAGCTCTACCAGCGGGGTTAGCACAGATACGCAGTATTTT
>TRBV19|NA|NA|TRBJ1-6
CASTKFTGSSYNSPLHF
TGTGCCAGTACCAAATTCACAGGGAGCTCCTATAATTCACCCCTCCACTTT
>TRBV7-2|few|TRBD2|TRBJ2-5
CASSPRLAQYQETQYF
TGTGCCAGCAGCCCACGACTAGCTCAGTACCAAGAGACCCAGTACTTC
>TRBV18|once|TRBD2|TRBJ2-3
CASSPEAGGPDTQYF
TGTGCCAGCTCACCAGAAGCGGGGGGGCCTGATACGCAGTATTTT
>TRBV19|NA|NA|TRBJ2-5
CASSIQGFVEETQYF
TGTGCCAGTAGTATCCAGGGGTTCGTGGAGGAGACCCAGTACTTC
>TRBV5-4|NA|TRBD1|TRBJ2-5
CASSLISTGQETQYF
TGTGCCAGCAGCTTGATCTCGACAGGGCAAGAGACCCAGTACTTC
>TRBV18|NA|NA|TRBJ2-7
CASCRDGREEQYF
TGTGCCAGCTGTCGAGACGGGAGAGAGGAGCAGTACTTC
>TRBV2|NA|NA|TRBJ1-2
CASSEAGGNNGYTF
TGTGCCAGCAGTGAAGCGGGGGGGAATAATGGCTACACCTTC
>TRBV11-2|NA|TRBD1|TRBJ2-7
CASSPGQGASYEQYF
TGTGCCAGCAGCCCGGGACAGGGCGCTTCCTACGAGCAGTACTTC
>TRBV7-9|NA|NA|TRBJ2-1
CASSLGPGNYNEQFF
TGTGCCAGCAGCTTGGGGCCAGGGAACTACAATGAGCAGTTCTTC
>TRBV10-3|NA|NA|TRBJ2-7
CAISEYQGYEQYF
TGTGCCATCAGTGAGTATCAGGGGTACGAGCAGTACTTC
>TRBV4-1|NA|NA|TRBJ1-2
CASSPTTGRNYGYTF
TGCGCCAGCAGCCCGACGACGGGGAGAAACTATGGCTACACCTTC
>TRBV29-1|once|NA|TRBJ1-3
CSARRASGNTIYF
TGCAGCGCTCGGAGGGCCTCTGGAAACACCATATATTTT
>TRBV6-6|few|NA|TRBJ1-1
CASSSTVTEAFF
TGTGCCAGCAGTTCGACAGTGACTGAAGCTTTCTTT
>TRBV28|NA|TRBD1|TRBJ1-1
CASRATGNKDTEAFF
TGTGCCAGCAGAGCGACAGGGAATAAGGACACTGAAGCTTTCTTT
>TRBV6-5|NA|TRBD1|TRBJ2-4
CASSSQGIAKNIQYF
TGTGCCAGCAGTTCACAGGGGATTGCCAAAAACATTCAGTACTTC
>TRBV5-1|NA|TRBD1|TRBJ1-2
CASSLGQGDYGYTF
TGCGCCAGCAGCTTGGGACAGGGAGACTATGGCTACACCTTC
>TRBV6-5|NA|NA|TRBJ1-6
CASRSDMGNSPLHF
TGTGCCAGCAGGTCGGACATGGGAAATTCACCCCTCCACTTT
>TRBV6-6|NA|NA|TRBJ1-3
CASSREGEGGNTIYF
TGTGCCAGCAGTCGGGAGGGCGAGGGAGGAAACACCATATATTTT
>TRBV4-2|few|NA|TRBJ1-1
CASSQERLMNTEAFF
TGTGCCAGCAGCCAAGAGAGGCTCATGAACACTGAAGCTTTCTTT
>TRBV5-1|NA|TRBD1|TRBJ2-1
CASSLALGQGVDEQFF
TGCGCCAGCAGCTTGGCCTTAGGACAGGGGGTTGATGAGCAGTTCTTC
>TRBV4-2|NA|TRBD2|TRBJ2-3
CASSQGGGGAQDTQYF
TGTGCCAGCAGCCAAGGGGGCGGGGGGGCCCAAGATACGCAGTATTTT
>TRBV5-1|NA|TRBD2|TRBJ2-7
CASSLQRGGTYEQYF
TGCGCCAGCAGCTTACAGCGGGGGGGCACCTACGAGCAGTACTTC
>TRBV11-2|NA|TRBD1|TRBJ2-5
CASSLLTGETQYF
TGTGCCAGCAGCTTATTGACAGGGGAGACCCAGTACTTC
>TRBV19|NA|NA|TRBJ1-6
CASSIGGAGSPLHF
TGTGCCAGTAGTATTGGGGGGGCCGGATCACCCCTCCACTTT
>TRBV27|few|NA|TRBJ1-6
CASNSGLTNSPLHF
TGTGCCAGCAACTCGGGACTTACTAATTCACCCCTCCACTTT
>TRBV9|NA|TRBD2|TRBJ2-3
CASSVLAGDLSTDTQYF
TGTGCCAGCAGCGTACTAGCGGGGGACCTTAGCACAGATACGCAGTATTTT
>TRBV7-6|NA|TRBD1|TRBJ2-3
CASSLTGQGMDTQYF
TGTGCCAGCAGCTTAACCGGACAGGGGATGGATACGCAGTATTTT
>TRBV5-6|NA|TRBD1|TRBJ1-2
CASSPWDRVTHYGYPF
TGTGCCAGCAGCCCCTGGGACAGGGTAACCCATTATGGCTACCCCTTC
>TRBV6-5|NA|TRBD1|TRBJ1-2
CASSYNPGGSNYGYTF
TGTGCCAGCAGTTACAACCCAGGGGGGTCTAACTATGGCTACACCTTC
>TRBV2|NA|TRBD1|TRBJ1-2
CASRDRGNYGYTF
TGTGCCAGCAGGGACAGGGGGAACTATGGCTACACCTTC
>TRBV19|NA|NA|TRBJ2-3
CASRGIGTDTQYF
TGTGCCAGTAGGGGCATAGGAACAGATACGCAGTATTTT
>TRBV6-1|NA|NA|TRBJ1-4
CASSERGGNEKLFF
TGTGCCAGCAGTGAAAGGGGGGGTAATGAAAAACTGTTTTTT
>TRBV11-2|NA|NA|TRBJ1-1
CASSLGPGVGTEAFF
TGTGCCAGCAGCTTAGGCCCCGGGGTGGGCACTGAAGCTTTCTTT
>TRBV5-8|NA|TRBD2|TRBJ2-5
CASSQGTSGGAGETQYF
TGTGCCAGCAGCCAAGGGACTAGCGGGGGGGCAGGAGAGACCCAGTACTTC
>TRBV5-1|few|TRBD1|TRBJ1-1
CASSGTGLNTEAFF
TGCGCCAGCAGCGGGACAGGGCTGAACACTGAAGCTTTCTTT
>TRBV19|NA|TRBD2|TRBJ2-3
CASGVGGGSTDTQYF
TGTGCCAGTGGAGTCGGCGGGGGTAGCACAGATACGCAGTATTTT
>TRBV19|few|TRBD1|TRBJ1-5
CASRSGGTGGNQPQHF
TGTGCCAGTAGAAGCGGGGGGACAGGGGGCAATCAGCCCCAGCATTTT
>TRBV25-1|NA|NA|TRBJ2-2
CASSDRRLANAGELFF
TGTGCCAGCAGTGATAGGAGGTTGGCCAACGCCGGGGAGCTGTTTTTT
>TRBV14|NA|TRBD1|TRBJ1-2
CASSQVDRVSGYTF
TGTGCCAGCAGCCAAGTGGACAGGGTATCTGGCTACACCTTC
>TRBV5-6|NA|NA|TRBJ2-1
CASILSGGASNEQFF
TGTGCCAGCATTCTAAGTGGGGGGGCGAGCAATGAGCAGTTCTTC
>TRBV20-1|once|NA|TRBJ2-5
CSASLKGEQYF
TGCAGTGCCTCCTTGAAGGGAGAGCAGTACTTC
>TRBV5-5|NA|NA|TRBJ2-5
CASSFFPLRTLETQYF
TGTGCCAGCAGCTTTTTTCCGCTACGGACTCTAGAGACCCAGTACTTC
>TRBV5-1|NA|NA|TRBJ2-1
CASSLGDQSYNEQFF
TGCGCCAGCAGCTTGGGCGATCAATCCTACAATGAGCAGTTCTTC
>TRBV6-1|few|NA|TRBJ1-1
CASSEVGGSTEAFF
TGTGCCAGCAGTGAAGTAGGGGGAAGCACTGAAGCTTTCTTT